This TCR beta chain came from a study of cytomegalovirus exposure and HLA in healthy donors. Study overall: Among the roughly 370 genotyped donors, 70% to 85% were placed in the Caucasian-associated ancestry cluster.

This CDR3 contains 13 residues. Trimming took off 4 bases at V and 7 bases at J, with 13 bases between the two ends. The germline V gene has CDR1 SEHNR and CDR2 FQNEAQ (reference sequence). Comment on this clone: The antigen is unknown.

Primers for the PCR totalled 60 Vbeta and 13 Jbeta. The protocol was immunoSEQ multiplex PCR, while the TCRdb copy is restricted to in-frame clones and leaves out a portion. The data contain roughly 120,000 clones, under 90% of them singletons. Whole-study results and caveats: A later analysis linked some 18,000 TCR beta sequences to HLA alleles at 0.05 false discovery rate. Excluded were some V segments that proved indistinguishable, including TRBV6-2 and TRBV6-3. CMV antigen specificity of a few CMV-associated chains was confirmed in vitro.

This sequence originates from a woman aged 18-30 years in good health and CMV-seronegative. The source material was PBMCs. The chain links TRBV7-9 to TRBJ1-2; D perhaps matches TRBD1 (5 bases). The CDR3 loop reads CASSSSRAGGYTF. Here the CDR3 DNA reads TGTGCCAGCAGCTCCTCCAGGGCCGGTGGCTACACCTTC.